The 16 T cell receptor beta chains given below trace back to one sample, sequenced in a study of shared T cell receptors in the human thymus. Profiled with immunoSEQ multiplex PCR; TCRdb holds only in-frame clones, not every one. Here the sample spans 63,000 or so clones, about 95% being singletons. Material for sequencing was thymocytes. The receptor source for this set is a human donor.

The rearrangement uses TRBV7-9 and TRBJ2-4; D gene unclear. The CDR3 extends over 13 amino acids. CDR1 and CDR2 (germline): SEHNR, FQNEAQ (reference sequence). Trimming stripped 8 bases from V and 3 bases from J, with 11 bases between. CDR3 loop: CASGSLVKNIQYF. The CDR3 region has the DNA TGTGCCAGCGGGTCGCTCGTCAAAAACATTCAGTACTTC.

The gene calls are TRBV5-1 and TRBJ2-3; D tentatively reads TRBD1 or TRBD2 (7 bases each). Trimming took 1 base from V and 0 from J, leaving 18 bases between them. The CDR3 has 18 amino acids. Germline V lookup: CDR1 SGHRS, CDR2 YFSETQ. The DNA for the CDR3 is TGCGCCAGCAGCTTGATGGGGAGGGACAGCTTTAGCACAGATACGCAGTATTTT. This encodes CASSLMGRDSFSTDTQYF.

This chain links TRBV7-8 with TRBJ1-2; 7 nucleotides match TRBD1. The V and J ends lost 2 bases and 4 bases, in that order; junction bases with no gene match: 4. The germline gives CDR1 SGHVS, CDR2 FQNEAQ. The CDR3 is made up of 14 amino acids. CDR3 DNA sequence: TGTGCCAGCAGCTTATTACGGACAGGCTATGGCTACACCTTC. It translates to CASSLLRTGYGYTF. Together with reference TRBV7-8 and TRBJ1-2, the CDR3 gives the full variable domain: GAGVSQSPRYKVAKRGQDVALRCDPISGHVSLFWYQQALGQGPEFLTYFQNEAQLDKSGLPSDRFFAERPEGSVSTLKIQRTQQEDSAVYLCASSLLRTGYGYTFGSGTRLTVV.

The chain has TRBV18 and TRBJ2-7; 9 positions match TRBD1. The J segment lost 4 bases and the V segment lost 3 bases, leaving 13 bases of the junction unmatched. From germline, CDR1 is KGHSH and CDR2 LQKENI. CDR3 length equals 17 residues. The CDR3 region is CASSPLGTGSQSYEQYF. CDR3 bases: TGTGCCAGCTCACCTCTCGGGACAGGGTCACAATCGTACGAGCAGTACTTC.

The V gene is TRBV5-6, the J gene TRBJ2-4; TRBD1 aligns across 7 bases. The CDR3 has 18 residues. The trim removed 3 bases at V and 0 bases at J, leaving 12 bases unmatched. CDR1 is SGHDT, CDR2 YYEEEE, per germline. The CDR3 DNA sequence: TGTGCCAGCAGCTCGGCCGAGGGACAGCCCGTAGCCAAAAACATTCAGTACTTC. Residues: CASSSAEGQPVAKNIQYF. The variable domain in full, completed from reference TRBV5-6 and TRBJ2-4, reads DAGVTQSPTHLIKTRGQQVTLRCSPKSGHDTVSWYQQALGQGPQFIFQYYEEEERQRGNFPDRFSGHQFPNYSSELNVNALLLGDSALYLCASSSAEGQPVAKNIQYFGAGTRLSVL.

This rearrangement joins TRBV5-4 to TRBJ2-4; no reliable D call. The V and J ends lost 1 base and 0 bases respectively, with 11 bases between them. The germline V gene has CDR1 SGHNT and CDR2 YYREEE (reference sequence). The CDR3 contains 16 residues. CDR3 sequence reads: CASSLYGILAKNIQYF. The CDR3, as DNA: TGTGCCAGCAGCTTGTATGGGATACTAGCCAAAAACATTCAGTACTTC.

This chain links TRBV25-1 with TRBJ2-3; D gene ambiguous. The germline V and J ends were trimmed by 11 bases and 2 bases, with 8 bases remaining between them. The CDR3 is 11 residues long. Germline V gene data show CDR1 as MGHDK and CDR2 as SYGVNS. This CDR3 is CASTHTDTQYF. In DNA, the CDR3 is TGTGCCTCAACCCACACAGATACGCAGTATTTT.

The CDR3 spells CASSLPDRDSYNEQFF. The CDR3, as DNA: TGTGCCAGCAGCTTACCAGACCGGGACAGTTACAATGAGCAGTTCTTC. This chain joins TRBV7-3 and TRBJ2-1, with TRBD1 identical over 7 bases. There are 16 residues in the CDR3. Germline V CDR1 and CDR2: SGHTA, FQGTGA. V lost 2 bases and J lost 4; bases outside the gene matches: 8.

The CDR3 coding sequence is TGTGCCAGCAGTTCCCTCAGCAGGGCGGGCGCCAAAAACATTCAGTACTTC. It is translated as CASSSLSRAGAKNIQYF. This chain connects TRBV27 to TRBJ2-4, with D perhaps TRBD1 or TRBD2 (5 bases each). V lost 4 bases and J 1 base, leaving 17 bases between the germline ends. CDR1 and CDR2 from the germline V gene are MNHEY and SMNVEV (reference sequence). This CDR3 spans 17 amino acids.

This chain uses TRBV19 with TRBJ1-5; no clear D gene. CDR1 LNHDA and CDR2 SQIVND come from the germline V gene (reference sequence). Trimming cost V 8 bases and J 1 base, with 9 bases left between them. This CDR3 spans 13 amino acids. DNA for the CDR3: TGTGCCAGTGGTCCCCAGAGCAATCAGCCCCAGCATTTT. The encoded protein is CASGPQSNQPQHF.

This chain links TRBV19 with TRBJ2-3; TRBD1 is a possible D gene (7 bases). CDR1 is LNHDA and CDR2 is SQIVND in the germline V gene (reference sequence). V shed 4 bases and J shed 2 bases, with 13 bases lying between them. CDR3 length: 15 amino acids. Here the CDR3 DNA reads TGTGCCAGTAGTACCCGGGGGACAGACACAGATACGCAGTATTTT. Protein product: CASSTRGTDTDTQYF. Full variable domain (rest looked up from reference TRBV19 and TRBJ2-3): DGGITQSPKYLFRKEGQNVTLSCEQNLNHDAMYWYRQDPGQGLRLIYYSQIVNDFQKGDIAEGYSVSREKKESFPLTVTSAQKNPTAFYLCASSTRGTDTDTQYFGPGTRLTVL.

CDR3 amino acids: CASSPYPTGGKVFAEAFF. The CDR3 DNA follows: TGTGCCAGCTCACCGTACCCGACAGGGGGTAAAGTATTTGCTGAAGCTTTCTTT. The rearrangement uses TRBV18 and TRBJ1-1, with TRBD1 matching 9 bases. The CDR3 is 18 residues long. CDR1 is KGHSH, CDR2 LQKENI, per germline. V was clipped by 3 bases and J by 6 bases; unmatched bases: 17.

V gene TRBV10-3 combines with J gene TRBJ2-6; D remains unclear. The ends were cut back, 7 bases at V and 0 bases at J, with 10 bases in the middle. There are 15 residues in the CDR3. Germline CDR1 and CDR2: ENHRY and SYGVKD. CDR3 DNA: TGTGCCATCATATCCTCGGACTCTGGGGCCAACGTCCTGACTTTC. This codes for CAIISSDSGANVLTF.

The V call is TRBV4-1, the J call TRBJ1-1; D is unclear. The CDR3 runs 14 residues. Trimming pared 0 bases from V and 7 bases from J, leaving 12 bases between. CDR1 and CDR2 (germline): MGHRA, YSYEKL. The CDR3 is CASSQEEVICEAFF. CDR3 bases: TGCGCCAGCAGCCAAGAAGAAGTGATCTGTGAAGCTTTCTTT.

The V and J genes are TRBV27 and TRBJ1-2, with 12 bases identical to TRBD1. Looked up from germline, CDR1 is MNHEY and CDR2 is SMNVEV (reference sequence). The CDR3 length is 16 residues. After removal of 5 bases from V and 7 bases from J, the junction contained 11 bases not matched to a gene. The CDR3 region is CASSPNRDRGRPGYTF. Here the CDR3 DNA reads TGTGCCAGCAGTCCGAACCGGGACAGGGGGCGCCCTGGCTACACCTTC.

The gene calls are TRBV5-6 and TRBJ1-2, with a weak D call TRBD1 (6 bases). CDR1 is SGHDT, CDR2 YYEEEE, per germline. The CDR3 spans 17 residues. V shed 6 bases and J shed 3 bases, with 24 bases lying between them. The CDR3 DNA follows: TGTGCCAGCATGTTTGTGCGGGGGGCCCCTAACCACTATGGCTACACCTTC. This encodes CASMFVRGAPNHYGYTF.